The rows below give T cell receptor beta chains drawn from one sample of a study of PD-1 blockade in classical Hodgkin lymphoma. Data came from immunoSEQ multiplex PCR; TCRdb stores just in-frame clones and leaves some out. In the table there are 95,000 or so clones, approximately 88% of which are singletons. The specimen comprised peripheral blood mononuclear cells (PBMCs), sampled at baseline. These receptors came from a human donor with classical Hodgkin lymphoma. The CDR3 runs from the conserved cysteine through the conserved F or W. A D gene is named only where the DNA matches it firmly. Clone size is shown for a subset of rows, as once, few, many or a class of expanded clone.

DNA | CDR3 | D | J | size | V
TGTGCCAGCAGTAAACAGGGGTATGGCTACACCTTC | CASSKQGYGYTF | TRBD1 | TRBJ1-2 | once | TRBV28
TGTGCCATCAGTGGAGGGGGAGGCGGCAATCAGCCCCAGCATTTT | CAISGGGGGNQPQHF | NA | TRBJ1-5 | NA | TRBV10-3
TGTGCCAGCAGCCTCATAGCGGATACCTACGAGCAGTACTTC | CASSLIADTYEQYF | NA | TRBJ2-7 | NA | TRBV9
TGTGCCAGCTCACCCGACAGGGGGCAAGTTGAAAAACTGTTTTTT | CASSPDRGQVEKLFF | TRBD1 | TRBJ1-4 | NA | TRBV18
TGTGCCAGCAGACCCGGGACTAGCGGGAGAACGTACGAGCAGTACTTC | CASRPGTSGRTYEQYF | TRBD2 | TRBJ2-7 | once | TRBV28
TGTGCCAGCAGCTTAGCCAGCGGGAGTGGTGAGCAGTTCTTC | CASSLASGSGEQFF | TRBD2 | TRBJ2-1 | NA | TRBV7-2
TGTGCCAGCAGTTACGGTACAGGGTTAAATCAGCCCCAGCATTTT | CASSYGTGLNQPQHF | NA | TRBJ1-5 | NA | TRBV6-6
TGTGCCAGCAGCGCGACTAGCGGGAATGAGCAGTTCTTC | CASSATSGNEQFF | TRBD2 | TRBJ2-1 | NA | TRBV9
TGTGCCAGCAGCTACGGACTAGCGGGAGTCGATGAGCAGTTCTTC | CASSYGLAGVDEQFF | TRBD2 | TRBJ2-1 | NA | TRBV7-9
TGTGCCAGCAGCGTACGCCCCCCTGCACGAGGGATCGCCTCCTACAATGAGCAGTTCTTC | CASSVRPPARGIASYNEQFF | NA | TRBJ2-1 | few | TRBV9
TGTGCCAGCAGCCCTCAGGGGGCGGTCCCCTATGGCTACACCTTC | CASSPQGAVPYGYTF | TRBD1 | TRBJ1-2 | NA | TRBV7-8
TGTGCCAGCAGCCCAGGACTAGCGGTTACCTACGAGCAGTACTTC | CASSPGLAVTYEQYF | TRBD2 | TRBJ2-7 | NA | TRBV7-2
TGTGCCAGTAGTCCCCTTACCGGTGCTGAAGCTTTCTTT | CASSPLTGAEAFF | NA | TRBJ1-1 | NA | TRBV19
TGTGCCTACCGGGACCGGGGGAAGACCGGGGAGCTGTTTTTT | CAYRDRGKTGELFF | NA | TRBJ2-2 | NA | TRBV30
TGTGCCAGCAGCTTAGCGTGGGGCACCGGGGAGCTGTTTTTT | CASSLAWGTGELFF | NA | TRBJ2-2 | many | TRBV7-9
TGTGCCAGCAGGGGGGGGGCTACAGAGAACACTGAAGCTTTCTTT | CASRGGATENTEAFF | NA | TRBJ1-1 | once | TRBV28
TGTGCCAGCAGCTTTAATCAGGGAGACGGGGAGCTGTTTTTT | CASSFNQGDGELFF | NA | TRBJ2-2 | NA | TRBV7-2
TGTGCCAGTAGTATAATTGGGGTGGGCTCTGGGGCCAACGTCCTGACTTTC | CASSIIGVGSGANVLTF | NA | TRBJ2-6 | NA | TRBV19
TGTGCCAGCAGACCCTCAGCGGGAGGGGGAGAGCAGTTCTTC | CASRPSAGGGEQFF | TRBD2 | TRBJ2-1 | NA | TRBV6-6
TGCGCCAGCAGCTTCCCGGGATACGAGCAGTACTTC | CASSFPGYEQYF | NA | TRBJ2-7 | NA | TRBV5-1